A selection of T cell receptor beta chains follows, all from one sample in a study of post-analysis software for immune sequencing data. From the PCR reads, TCRdb called clonotypes with MiXCR, one entry per CDR3 protein. The sample has around 770,000 distinct CDR3 sequences; around 42% are singletons. The sample consisted of blood. The receptors were sampled from a girl between 5 and 17 years old with multiple sclerosis. Both conserved end residues are part of each CDR3. The D gene is left open where the match is weak. Clone size is shown for a subset of rows, as once, few, many or a class of expanded clone.

V gene	J gene	clone size	D gene	CDR3 protein	CDR3 DNA
TRBV13	TRBJ2-1	NA	NA	CASSLGGLVLGPSYDEQFF	TGTGCCAGCAGCTTAGGGGGTCTAGTCTTGGGGCCATCATACGATGAGCAGTTCTTC
TRBV7-2	TRBJ1-2	few	NA	CASSPPGGGSYYGYTF	TGTGCCAGCAGCCCTCCCGGTGGGGGTTCCTACTATGGCTACACCTTC
TRBV10-3	TRBJ2-5	NA	TRBD2	CAIGGLAGVGETQYF	TGTGCCATCGGAGGACTAGCGGGTGTGGGGGAGACCCAGTACTTC
TRBV6-1	TRBJ2-4	few	NA	CASSGRPGTQPSKNIQYF	TGTGCCAGCAGCGGCCGCCCCGGGACACAACCATCAAAAAACATTCAGTACTTC
TRBV5-1	TRBJ2-4	NA	TRBD1	CASSLGDRVRDIQYF	TGCGCCAGCAGCTTGGGGGACAGGGTTAGGGACATTCAGTACTTC
TRBV29-1	TRBJ2-5	NA	NA	CSFGAKETQYF	TGCAGCTTCGGGGCGAAAGAGACCCAGTACTTC
TRBV5-6	TRBJ1-2	many	TRBD1	CASSWTGGGYTF	TGTGCCAGCAGCTGGACAGGGGGTGGCTACACCTTC
TRBV20-1	TRBJ1-2	few	NA	CSAAPPGNYGYTF	TGCAGTGCGGCCCCACCGGGGAACTATGGCTACACCTTC
TRBV12-3/TRBV12-4	TRBJ2-7	few	NA	CASSRRGSGYEQYF	TGTGCCAGCAGTCGCCGGGGCTCCGGATACGAGCAGTACTTC
TRBV13	TRBJ2-7	NA	NA	CASRRAGNEQYF	TGTGCCAGCAGAAGGGCGGGGAACGAGCAGTACTTC
TRBV20-1	TRBJ2-2	NA	TRBD1	CSALTGQVSPGELFF	TGCAGTGCCCTGACGGGACAGGTTTCTCCCGGGGAGCTGTTTTTT
TRBV12-3/TRBV12-4	TRBJ2-5	few	TRBD2	CASSLWRWEGRGETQYF	TGTGCCAGCAGTTTATGGAGGTGGGAGGGCCGCGGGGAGACCCAGTACTTC
TRBV9	TRBJ2-7	NA	TRBD2	CASSGGLADEQYF	TGTGCCAGCAGCGGAGGACTAGCGGACGAGCAGTACTTC
TRBV7-2	TRBJ2-1	NA	TRBD2	CASSSESGREQFF	TGTGCCAGCAGCTCCGAAAGCGGGAGGGAGCAGTTCTTC